The 29 T cell receptor beta chains presented below share a single source sample, sequenced in a study of regulatory T cells in long-lasting Graves disease. Relying on iRepertoire HTBI primers and Arm-PCR of CDR3 regions, the team built TCR beta libraries. MiXCR, applied by TCRdb to the multiplex PCR reads, yields one record per CDR3 protein. This sample has 410,000 or so distinct CDR3 sequences; more than 13% occur once, and the top ten carry roughly a sixth. The time point is: newly diagnosed GD, antithyroid drugs for less than 3 months. PBMC-derived RNA was used for the TCR library. These data also formed part of another study, on T cells in Graves' hyperthyroidism and ophthalmopathy.

The source material was peripheral blood mononuclear cells (PBMCs), sampled at new diagnosis, from a patient treated with antithyroid drugs. The source of these receptors is a young woman with Graves disease.

V and J are TRBV28 and TRBJ1-4; no clear D gene. Trimming took 5 bases from V and 2 from J, leaving 12 bases between them. The CDR3 spans 15 residues. The germline CDR1 and CDR2 sequences are MDHEN and SYDVKM. The CDR3 sequence is CASSARTATNEKLFF. The DNA of the CDR3 is TGTGCCAGCAGTGCCAGGACGGCCACTAATGAAAAACTGTTTTTT.

There are many counts of this clonotype. The V call is TRBV2, the J call TRBJ1-2; D is uncertain. Trimming took 7 bases from V and 2 from J, leaving 14 bases between them. The germline V gene encodes CDR1 SNHLY and CDR2 FYNNEI. The CDR3 runs 14 residues. CDR3 region: CASTLRRGNYGYTF. The CDR3 bases are TGTGCCAGCACCCTCCGGAGAGGGAACTATGGCTACACCTTC.

This clonotype was found many times. This chain uses TRBV30 with TRBJ1-2; possible D gene TRBD1, 5 bases. V lost 1 base and J 3 bases, leaving 6 bases between the germline ends. CDR1 is GTSNPN and CDR2 is SVGIG in the germline V gene (reference sequence). There are 12 residues in the CDR3. In nucleotides, the CDR3 is TGTGCCTGGAGTGAGGGGTACTATGGCTACACCTTC. Encoded protein: CAWSEGYYGYTF.

This clonotype was recorded at least ten times. The V and J genes are TRBV12-5 and TRBJ1-1, with D perhaps matching TRBD1 (6 bases). The CDR3 totals 16 residues. The V and J ends lost 0 bases and 10 bases respectively, with 21 bases between them. Germline-derived CDR1 and CDR2 are LGHNT and FRNRAP. The CDR3 bases are TGTGCTAGTGGTTTGGTACCAAACACAGGGAAAGAGGGAGCTTTCTTT. This codes for CASGLVPNTGKEGAFF.

This clonotype was detected a few times. J is TRBJ2-5 and V is TRBV24-1; 7 bases line up with TRBD1. The J segment lost 4 bases and the V segment lost 6 bases, leaving 7 bases of the junction unmatched. In germline, CDR1 is KGHDR, CDR2 SFDVKD. CDR3 length equals 14 residues. CDR3 residues: CATSRQGMRETQYF. The CDR3 DNA sequence: TGTGCCACCAGTAGACAGGGAATGCGAGAGACCCAGTACTTC.

In its sample, this clonotype was seen a few times. V and J are TRBV27 and TRBJ2-1, with 7 bases lining up with TRBD1. This CDR3 is 15 amino acids long. Germline CDR1 MNHEY, CDR2 SMNVEV (reference sequence). The V and J ends lost 6 bases and 5 bases, in that order; junction bases with no gene match: 10. The CDR3 nucleotides read TGTGCCAGCAGAGCAGACAGGGCACCCCACAATGAGCAGTTCTTC. Translation gives CASRADRAPHNEQFF.

With regard to this clonotype: The CDR3 end shows no conserved phenylalanine or tryptophan, and so a read error is likely. The gene calls are TRBV7-7 and TRBJ2-5; 11 positions match TRBD2. The V gene end was trimmed by 6 bases and the J gene end by 7 bases; junction bases not matched to a gene: 13. The V gene's germline CDR1 is SSHAT and CDR2 FNYEAQ (reference sequence). The CDR3 extends over 16 amino acids. The CDR3 spells CASSKPLLAGAGTQYL. The CDR3 nucleotides are TGTGCCAGCAGTAAACCGTTACTAGCGGGAGCGGGGACCCAGTACCTC.

The chain employs TRBV4-2 and TRBJ1-2; unclear D gene. CDR1 and CDR2 (germline): LGHNA, YNFKEQ. Trimming took 7 bases from V and 14 from J, leaving 23 bases between them. There are 13 residues in the CDR3. The DNA of the CDR3 is TGTGCCAGCAACCGAGAAATGGTCGGTACTCCAACCTTC. Translating gives CASNREMVGTPTF.

J is TRBJ2-5 and V is TRBV27; TRBD2 might be the D (5 bases). Per germline, CDR1 MNHEY and CDR2 SMNVEV (reference sequence). The CDR3 spans 12 residues. Trimming pared 8 bases from V and 5 bases from J, leaving 12 bases between. The CDR3 here is CASGLTLETQYF. Written as DNA, the CDR3 is TGTGCCAGCGGACTTACTTTGGAGACCCAGTACTTC.

This clonotype has a single count. V is TRBV15 and J is TRBJ1-5; D unresolved. Trimming took off 0 bases at V and 3 bases at J, with 9 bases between the two ends. Germline V gives CDR1 LNHNV, CDR2 YYDKDF (reference sequence). The CDR3 is 15 residues long. CDR3 nucleotides: TGTGCCACCAGCAGAGATCACAGAGACAATCAGCCCCAGCATTTT. Amino acid sequence: CATSRDHRDNQPQHF.

This clonotype occurred many times. The J gene is TRBJ2-7, the V gene TRBV29-1; 8 nucleotides align to TRBD2. The length of the CDR3 is 15 residues. The germline V gene has CDR1 SQVTM and CDR2 ANQGSEA. Losses at the gene ends were 3 bases for V and 0 bases for J; bases not matched to a gene: 7. CDR3 amino acids: CSVDGGGGSSYEQYF. CDR3 in DNA: TGCAGCGTTGACGGCGGCGGGGGGAGCTCCTACGAGCAGTACTTC.

This clonotype has a count of ten or more. The J gene is TRBJ2-1, the V gene TRBV6-2 or TRBV6-3; TRBD2 aligns across 10 bases. The CDR3 is 15 amino acids. J was trimmed by 7 bases and V by 4 bases; bases with no gene match: 7. Germline V gene data show CDR1 as MNHEY and CDR2 as SVGEGT. CDR3 in DNA: TGTGCCAGCAGTTCGCTAGCGGGAGCTGTTAATGAGCAGTTCTTC. Translating it yields CASSSLAGAVNEQFF.

The sample holds a few counts of this clonotype. At one end the junction does not follow the germline gene, possibly because of a read error. J is TRBJ2-5 and V is TRBV18; D is ambiguous. The CDR3 totals 11 residues. Germline values: CDR1 KGHSH, CDR2 LQKENI. CDR3 region: CPSSPGETQYF. As DNA, the CDR3 is TGTCCCAGCTCACCCGGGGAGACCCAGTACTTC. Full variable domain (missing parts from reference TRBV18 and TRBJ2-5): NAGVMQNPRHLVRRRGQEARLRCSPMKGHSHVYWYRQLPEEGLKFMVYLQKENIIDESGMPKERFSAEFPKEGPSILRIQQVVRGDSAAYFCPSSPGETQYFGPGTRLLVL.

This clonotype appeared many times. The chain couples TRBV15 to TRBJ2-7, with D possibly being TRBD1 (7 bases). Germline assignment: CDR1 LNHNV and CDR2 YYDKDF (reference sequence). The CDR3 spans 16 residues. The V and J ends lost 1 base and 1 base respectively, with 14 bases between them. The CDR3 bases are TGTGCCACCAGCAGAGGTGCCAGGGGGGATTCCTACGAGCAGTACTTC. Protein product: CATSRGARGDSYEQYF.

The chain uses TRBV24-1 and TRBJ2-7; 11 bases agree with TRBD2. CDR3 length: 16 amino acids. Germline-derived CDR1 and CDR2 are KGHDR and SFDVKD. CDR3 in DNA: TGTGCCACCAGTGCGAAGACTAGCGGGAACTACGAGCAGCTCCGGGTC. Its protein is CATSAKTSGNYEQLRV.

This clonotype was detected a few times. The rearrangement joins TRBV11-2 to TRBJ2-2; D might be TRBD1 or TRBD2, each matching 5 bases. The V end lost 1 base, the J end lost 6 bases, and 18 bases lay between the germline ends. CDR3 length: 17 residues. CDR1 is SGHAT and CDR2 is FQNNGV in the germline V gene. The CDR3 region is CASSLGRGRARAGELFF. In DNA, the CDR3 is TGTGCCAGCAGCTTAGGACGCGGCAGGGCGCGGGCCGGGGAGCTGTTTTTT. Supplemented by reference TRBV11-2 and TRBJ2-2, the full variable domain reads EAGVAQSPRYKIIEKRQSVAFWCNPISGHATLYWYQQILGQGPKLLIQFQNNGVVDDSQLPKDRFSAERLKGVDSTLKIQPAKLEDSAVYLCASSLGRGRARAGELFFGEGSRLTVL.

The V call is TRBV24-1, the J call TRBJ2-1, with D hard to call. The CDR3 runs to 12 residues. Germline V lookup: CDR1 KGHDR, CDR2 SFDVKD. Trimming removed 12 bases at V and 5 bases at J, with 13 bases between. In nucleotides, the CDR3 is TGTGCCGTCGGCTTGCCGAACAATGAGCAGTTCTTC. Its protein product is CAVGLPNNEQFF.

The sample holds a few counts of this clonotype. Sequence at one end of the junction differs from germline and may be a read error. The V and J genes are TRBV30 and TRBJ1-1; D not resolved. Germline CDR1 is GTSNPN and CDR2 is SVGIG (reference sequence). This CDR3 is built from 13 residues. The CDR3 DNA reads as TGTGCCTGGAGTGTAGCCCTGAACACTGAAGCTTCCTTT. It encodes CAWSVALNTEASF. The full variable domain, with the rest looked up from reference TRBV30 and TRBJ1-1, is SQTIHQWPATLVQPVGSPLSLECTVEGTSNPNLYWYRQAAGRGLQLLFYSVGIGQISSEVPQNLSASRPQDRQFILSSKKLLLSDSGFYLCAWSVALNTEASFGQGTRLTVV.

This clonotype was counted ten times or more. This chain joins TRBV28 and TRBJ2-2, with 7 bases matching TRBD2. V lost 6 bases and J lost 2; bases outside the gene matches: 12. CDR3 length: 17 amino acids. The germline CDR1 and CDR2 sequences are MDHEN and SYDVKM. The CDR3 DNA follows: TGTGCCAGCAGGCGTCCCGTTGCGGGAGTAAACACCGGGGAGCTGTTTTTT. Translation: CASRRPVAGVNTGELFF.

This clonotype was detected many times. J is TRBJ2-3 and V is TRBV2; D may be TRBD2 (6 bases). Trimming removed 3 bases at V and 5 bases at J, with 12 bases between. Germline CDR1 reads SNHLY; CDR2 reads FYNNEI. The CDR3 sequence is 14 residues long. Here the CDR3 reads CASSDGRNGDTQYF. The DNA for the CDR3 is TGTGCCAGCAGTGACGGGAGAAATGGAGATACGCAGTATTTT. Full variable domain (outside the CDR3, taken from reference TRBV2 and TRBJ2-3): EPEVTQTPSHQVTQMGQEVILRCVPISNHLYFYWYRQILGQKVEFLVSFYNNEISEKSEIFDDQFSVERPDGSNFTLKIRSTKLEDSAMYFCASSDGRNGDTQYFGPGTRLTVL.

This clonotype has more than one count but fewer than ten. This chain joins TRBV5-1 and TRBJ2-5; 9 nucleotides match TRBD2. The CDR3 contains 15 residues. V gave up 0 bases and J gave up 4 bases; unmatched junction bases: 4. CDR1 is SGHRS, CDR2 YFSETQ, per germline. The CDR3 nucleotides read TGCGCCAGCAGCTTGGATAGCGGGAGTCGAGAGACCCAGTACTTC. This codes for CASSLDSGSRETQYF.

The sample holds a few counts of this clonotype. The V and J genes are TRBV3-1 and TRBJ2-7; TRBD1 matches at 12 bases. CDR1 is LGHDT, CDR2 YNNKEL, per germline (reference sequence). The CDR3 is 15 residues long. Germline trimming cut 5 bases from V and 3 bases from J; bases unmatched to any gene: 5. The CDR3: CASSARDRGLYEQYF. The CDR3 DNA reads as TGTGCCAGCAGCGCCCGGGACAGGGGGCTCTACGAGCAGTACTTC.

The sample holds a few counts of this clonotype. This likely reflects a read error, since a far larger clone is one base away. The chain employs TRBV6-1 and TRBJ2-2, with 7 positions matching TRBD1. CDR3 length: 12 amino acids. Germline trimming cut 4 bases from V and 10 bases from J; bases unmatched to any gene: 3. The germline gives CDR1 MNHNS, CDR2 SASEGT. The CDR3 DNA sequence: TGTGCCAGCAGTGGGGACAGACCGGAGCTGTTTTTT. Its translation is CASSGDRPELFF.

This clonotype occurred many times. This chain connects TRBV9 to TRBJ1-1; perhaps TRBD1 as D (5 bases). V lost 0 bases and J 4 bases, leaving 13 bases between the germline ends. This CDR3 is built from 15 residues. The germline V gene has CDR1 SGDLS and CDR2 YYNGEE. The CDR3, as DNA: TGTGCCAGCAGCGTAGAAGCCAGGGTTGCCACTGAAGCTTTCTTT. Translation: CASSVEARVATEAFF.

This chain connects TRBV7-9 to TRBJ2-1; 8 bases fit TRBD2. After removal of 1 base from V and 5 bases from J, the junction contained 7 bases not matched to a gene. The CDR3 spans 16 residues. The germline CDR1 and CDR2 sequences are SEHNR and FQNEAQ (reference sequence). Here the CDR3 DNA reads TGTGCCAGCAGCTTAGGTTATGATAGCGGGGACAATGAGCAGTTCTTC. Encoded protein: CASSLGYDSGDNEQFF.

The V gene is TRBV27, the J gene TRBJ1-1; 10 bases are shared with TRBD1. The junction had 12 bases not matched to a gene; V was cut back by 6 bases and J by 5 bases. In germline, CDR1 is MNHEY, CDR2 SMNVEV (reference sequence). The CDR3 extends over 16 amino acids. CDR3 sequence reads: CASRLQRDRGSTEAFF. The CDR3 region has the DNA TGTGCCAGCAGGCTTCAAAGGGACAGGGGTTCGACTGAAGCTTTCTTT.

The chain has TRBV28 and TRBJ2-7, with 8 bases identical to TRBD2. The CDR3 length is 15 residues. V dropped 10 bases and J dropped 4; count of bases not matched to a gene: 15. Germline assignment: CDR1 MDHEN and CDR2 SYDVKM. CDR3 loop: CATARGAGGRYEQYF. In DNA form, the CDR3 reads TGTGCCACCGCCCGGGGGGCGGGAGGAAGGTACGAGCAGTACTTC.

As to this clonotype: A much larger clone sits a single nucleotide away, making a read error possible. The chain links TRBV7-3 to TRBJ2-1; 8 nucleotides agree with TRBD2. Per germline, CDR1 SGHTA and CDR2 FQGTGA. The CDR3 contains 17 residues. The CDR3 nucleotides are TGTGCCGGCAGCTTAAGAGGGTTAGCGGGATACCAGGCTGAGCAGTTCTTC. Translating it yields CAGSLRGLAGYQAEQFF.

This chain connects TRBV18 to TRBJ2-7; TRBD2 aligns across 7 bases. The CDR3 runs to 16 residues. CDR1 and CDR2 from the germline V gene are KGHSH and LQKENI. Trimming at V came to 0 bases and at J to 0 bases, leaving 5 bases not matched to a gene. The DNA for the CDR3 is TGTGCCAGCTCACCACCCGGGAGGATCAGCTCCTACGAGCAGTACTTC. Protein: CASSPPGRISSYEQYF.